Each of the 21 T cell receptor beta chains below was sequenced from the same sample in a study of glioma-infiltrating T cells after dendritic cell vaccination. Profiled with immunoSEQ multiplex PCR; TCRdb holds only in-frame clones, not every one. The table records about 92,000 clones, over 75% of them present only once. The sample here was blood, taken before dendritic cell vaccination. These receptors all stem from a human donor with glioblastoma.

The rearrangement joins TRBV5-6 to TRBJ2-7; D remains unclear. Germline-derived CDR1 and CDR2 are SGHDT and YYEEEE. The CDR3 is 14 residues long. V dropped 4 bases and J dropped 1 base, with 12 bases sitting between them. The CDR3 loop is CASSHLRQSYEQYF. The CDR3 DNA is TGTGCCAGCAGCCATCTTAGACAATCCTACGAGCAGTACTTC.

CDR3: CASGRQGIQYF. The CDR3 DNA follows: TGTGCCAGTGGGCGGCAGGGCATTCAGTACTTC. This sequence joins TRBV19 and TRBJ2-4; maybe TRBD1 (5 bases). The CDR3 runs 11 residues. Germline CDR1 is LNHDA and CDR2 is SQIVND (reference sequence). V was pared by 8 bases and J by 9 bases, with 11 bases between.

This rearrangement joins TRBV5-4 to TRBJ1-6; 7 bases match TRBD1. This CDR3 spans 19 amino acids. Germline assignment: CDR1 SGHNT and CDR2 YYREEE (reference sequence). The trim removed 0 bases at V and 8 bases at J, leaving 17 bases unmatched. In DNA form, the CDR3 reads TGTGCCAGCAGCTTGGCCGTAGGGGGGACAGAGACAAAATATTCACCCCTCCACTTT. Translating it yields CASSLAVGGTETKYSPLHF.

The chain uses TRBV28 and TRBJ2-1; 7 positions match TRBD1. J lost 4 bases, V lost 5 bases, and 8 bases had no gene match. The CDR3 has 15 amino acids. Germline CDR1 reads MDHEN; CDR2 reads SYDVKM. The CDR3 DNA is TGTGCCAGCAGTACTCGACAGGGATCGTACAATGAGCAGTTCTTC. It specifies CASSTRQGSYNEQFF.

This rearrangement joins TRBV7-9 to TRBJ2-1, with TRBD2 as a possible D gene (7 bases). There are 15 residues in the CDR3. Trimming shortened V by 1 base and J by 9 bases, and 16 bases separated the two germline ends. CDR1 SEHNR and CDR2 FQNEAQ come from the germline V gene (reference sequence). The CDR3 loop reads CASSLGMGGQGEQFF. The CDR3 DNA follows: TGTGCCAGCAGCTTAGGGATGGGGGGGCAGGGTGAGCAGTTCTTC.

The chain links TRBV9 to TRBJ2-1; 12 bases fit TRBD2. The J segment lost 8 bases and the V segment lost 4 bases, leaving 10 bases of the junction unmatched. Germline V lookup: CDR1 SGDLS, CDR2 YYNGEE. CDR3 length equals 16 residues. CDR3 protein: CASSMRLAGDWYEQFF. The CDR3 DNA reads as TGTGCCAGCAGCATGAGACTAGCGGGAGATTGGTATGAGCAGTTCTTC.

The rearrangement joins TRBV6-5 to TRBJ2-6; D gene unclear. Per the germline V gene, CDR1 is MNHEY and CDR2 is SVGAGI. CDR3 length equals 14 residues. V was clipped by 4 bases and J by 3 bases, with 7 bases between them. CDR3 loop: CASSSRFGANVLTF. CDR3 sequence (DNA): TGTGCCAGCAGTTCACGGTTTGGGGCCAACGTCCTGACTTTC.

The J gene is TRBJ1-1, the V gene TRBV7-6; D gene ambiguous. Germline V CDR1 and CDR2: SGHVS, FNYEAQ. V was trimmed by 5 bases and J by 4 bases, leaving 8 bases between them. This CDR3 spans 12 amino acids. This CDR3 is CASSPGITEAFF. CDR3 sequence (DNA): TGTGCCAGCAGCCCCGGGATCACTGAAGCTTTCTTT.

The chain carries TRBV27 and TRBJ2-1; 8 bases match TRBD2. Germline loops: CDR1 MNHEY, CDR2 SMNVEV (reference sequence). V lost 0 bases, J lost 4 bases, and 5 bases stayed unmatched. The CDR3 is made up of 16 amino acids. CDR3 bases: TGTGCCAGCAGTTTATCCCTTGGACTAGCTTACAATGAGCAGTTCTTC. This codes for CASSLSLGLAYNEQFF.

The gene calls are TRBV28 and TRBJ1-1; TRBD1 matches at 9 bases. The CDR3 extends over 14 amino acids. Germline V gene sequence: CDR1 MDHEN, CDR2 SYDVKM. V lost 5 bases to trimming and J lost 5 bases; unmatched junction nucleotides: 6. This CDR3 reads CASSTGGQGTEAFF. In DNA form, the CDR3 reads TGTGCCAGCAGTACTGGTGGACAGGGGACTGAAGCTTTCTTT.

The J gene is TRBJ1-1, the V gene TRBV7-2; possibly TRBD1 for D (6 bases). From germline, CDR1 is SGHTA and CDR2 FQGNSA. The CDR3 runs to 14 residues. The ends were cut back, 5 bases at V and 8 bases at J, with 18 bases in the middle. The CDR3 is CASSTGNRAREAFF. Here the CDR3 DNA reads TGTGCCAGCAGCACGGGCAACAGGGCCAGAGAAGCTTTCTTT.

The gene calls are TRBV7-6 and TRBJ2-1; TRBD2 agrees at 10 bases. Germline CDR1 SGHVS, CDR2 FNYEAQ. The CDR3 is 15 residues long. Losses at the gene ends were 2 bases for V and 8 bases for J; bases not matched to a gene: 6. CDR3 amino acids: CASSLTAGGFDEQFF. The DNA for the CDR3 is TGTGCCAGCAGCTTAACAGCGGGGGGGTTTGATGAGCAGTTCTTC.

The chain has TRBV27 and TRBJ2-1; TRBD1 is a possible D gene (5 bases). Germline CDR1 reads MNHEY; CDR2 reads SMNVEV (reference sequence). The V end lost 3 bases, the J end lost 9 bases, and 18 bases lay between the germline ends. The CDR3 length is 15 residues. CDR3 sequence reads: CASSFRGSATGEQFF. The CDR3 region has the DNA TGTGCCAGCAGTTTTAGAGGATCCGCTACAGGTGAGCAGTTCTTC.

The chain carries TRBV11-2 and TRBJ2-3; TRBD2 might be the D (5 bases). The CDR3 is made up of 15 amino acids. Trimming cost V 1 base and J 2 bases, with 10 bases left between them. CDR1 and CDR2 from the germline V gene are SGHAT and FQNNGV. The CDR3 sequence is CASSLGGRDTDTQYF. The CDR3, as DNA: TGTGCCAGCAGCTTAGGAGGTCGGGACACAGATACGCAGTATTTT. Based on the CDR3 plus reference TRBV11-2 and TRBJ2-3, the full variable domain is EAGVAQSPRYKIIEKRQSVAFWCNPISGHATLYWYQQILGQGPKLLIQFQNNGVVDDSQLPKDRFSAERLKGVDSTLKIQPAKLEDSAVYLCASSLGGRDTDTQYFGPGTRLTVL.

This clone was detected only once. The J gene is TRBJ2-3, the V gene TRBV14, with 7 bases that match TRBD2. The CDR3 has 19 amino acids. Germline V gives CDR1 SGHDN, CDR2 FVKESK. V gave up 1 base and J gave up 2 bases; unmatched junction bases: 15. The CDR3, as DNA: TGTGCCAGCAGCCAAGGCCCAGCGGGGCGCTTGCGGGACACAGATACGCAGTATTTT. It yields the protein CASSQGPAGRLRDTDTQYF.

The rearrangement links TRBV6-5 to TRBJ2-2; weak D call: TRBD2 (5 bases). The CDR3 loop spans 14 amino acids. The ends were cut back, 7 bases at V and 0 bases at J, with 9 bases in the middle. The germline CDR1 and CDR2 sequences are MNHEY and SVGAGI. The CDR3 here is CASNSGSNTGELFF. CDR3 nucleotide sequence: TGTGCCAGCAACTCGGGGTCGAACACCGGGGAGCTGTTTTTT.

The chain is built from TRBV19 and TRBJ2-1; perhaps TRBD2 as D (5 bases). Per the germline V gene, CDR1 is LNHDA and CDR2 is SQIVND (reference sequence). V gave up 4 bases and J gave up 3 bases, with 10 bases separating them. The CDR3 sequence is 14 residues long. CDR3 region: CASSTGGLYNEQFF. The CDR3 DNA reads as TGTGCCAGTAGTACCGGCGGGCTCTACAATGAGCAGTTCTTC.

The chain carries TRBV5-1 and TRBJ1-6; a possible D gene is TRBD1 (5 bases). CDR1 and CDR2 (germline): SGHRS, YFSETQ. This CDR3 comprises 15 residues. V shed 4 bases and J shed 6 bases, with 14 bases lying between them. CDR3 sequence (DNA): TGCGCCAGCAGCAGGGGCGGTCGTGGTAATTCACCCCTCCACTTT. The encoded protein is CASSRGGRGNSPLHF.

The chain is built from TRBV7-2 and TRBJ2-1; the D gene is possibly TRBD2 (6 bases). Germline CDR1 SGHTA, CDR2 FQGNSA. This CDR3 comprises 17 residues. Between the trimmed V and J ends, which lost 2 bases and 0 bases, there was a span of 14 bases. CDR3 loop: CASSLLGLASSYNEQFF. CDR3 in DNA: TGTGCCAGCAGCTTATTAGGGCTAGCGAGCTCCTACAATGAGCAGTTCTTC.

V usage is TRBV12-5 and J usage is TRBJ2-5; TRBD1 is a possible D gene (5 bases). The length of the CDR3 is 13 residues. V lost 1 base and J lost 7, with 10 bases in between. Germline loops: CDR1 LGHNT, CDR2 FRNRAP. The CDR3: CASGLGQTRTQYF. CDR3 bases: TGTGCTAGTGGTTTGGGACAGACAAGGACCCAGTACTTC.

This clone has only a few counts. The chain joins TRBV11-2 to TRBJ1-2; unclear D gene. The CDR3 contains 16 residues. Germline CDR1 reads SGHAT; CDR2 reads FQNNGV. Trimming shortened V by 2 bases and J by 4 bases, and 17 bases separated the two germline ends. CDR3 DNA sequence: TGTGCCAGCAGCTTATCTAGCCTCCGAGGGCTCTATGGCTACACCTTC. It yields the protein CASSLSSLRGLYGYTF.